Listed below are T cell receptor beta chains from one sample, sequenced in a study of blood T cell repertoires in COVID-19. The method was immunoSEQ multiplex PCR; TCRdb's version includes in-frame clones alone and lacks a portion of them. The repertoire holds under 200,000 clones, with 84% as singletons. The sequencing input was PBMCs or T cells enriched from blood (not recorded which). The receptors here all came from a woman aged 50 to 60 who had recovered from COVID-19. The CDR3 runs from the conserved cysteine through the conserved F or W. A D gene is named only where the DNA matches it firmly. Where a row states a size, it is once, few, many or the class of an expanded clone; other rows omit it.

CDR3 length | J gene | D gene | V gene | clone size | CDR3 DNA | CDR3 protein
14 | TRBJ2-1 | TRBD1 | TRBV6-5 | - | TGTGCCAGCAGTTATTTTGGCCTCCGACAGGGGCAGTTCTTC | CASSYFGLRQGQFF
15 | TRBJ1-4 | - | TRBV5-4 | - | TGTGCCAGCAGCCTGAAGGTCGCAGGGAATGAAAAACTGTTTTTT | CASSLKVAGNEKLFF
14 | TRBJ2-7 | - | TRBV9 | - | TGTGCCAGCAGCGTCGGCGGGATGGCCTACGAGCAGTACTTC | CASSVGGMAYEQYF
15 | TRBJ1-2 | TRBD1 | TRBV19 | - | TGTGCCAGTAGTATCGACAGGGCTCCCCTCTATGGCTACACCTTC | CASSIDRAPLYGYTF
12 | TRBJ2-1 | - | TRBV7-2 | few | TGTGCCAGCAGCTCCGCCGGTAGGGGGCAGTTCTTC | CASSSAGRGQFF
15 | TRBJ2-1 | - | TRBV25-1 | - | TGTGCCAGCAACCCCCTCGGGACACATAACAATGAGCAGTTCTTC | CASNPLGTHNNEQFF
13 | TRBJ2-7 | - | TRBV7-3 | - | TGTGCCAGCAGCTTAAACGGGGGATACGAGCAGTACTTC | CASSLNGGYEQYF
15 | TRBJ2-1 | TRBD2 | TRBV4-1 | - | TGCGCCAGCAGCCAAGCCCCGGGACTAGCGGCCTTTCAGTTCTTC | CASSQAPGLAAFQFF
17 | TRBJ2-3 | TRBD2 | TRBV24-1 | - | TGTGCCACACAGACTCTCGGACTAGCGGGGGCCACAGATACGCAGTATTTT | CATQTLGLAGATDTQYF
15 | TRBJ1-6 | - | TRBV6-5 | - | TGTGCCAGCAGTTATGGGGGGACGGTTAATTCACCCCTCCACTTT | CASSYGGTVNSPLHF
16 | TRBJ2-2 | TRBD1 | TRBV19 | - | TGTGCCAGTAGTGCCTTGGGGACAGGAAACACCGGGGAGCTGTTTTTT | CASSALGTGNTGELFF
12 | TRBJ1-1 | - | TRBV11-3 | - | TGTGCCAGCAGCTTAGTGGGAGCTGAAGCTTTCTTT | CASSLVGAEAFF
14 | TRBJ1-5 | - | TRBV7-2 | - | TGTGCCAGCAGCTTAGGGCCTAACAGCCAGCCCCAGCATTTT | CASSLGPNSQPQHF
15 | TRBJ2-7 | - | TRBV6-5 | - | TGTGCCAGCAGTTACTCCCTACAGGGAACCTACGAGCAGTACTTC | CASSYSLQGTYEQYF
11 | TRBJ1-4 | - | TRBV3-1/TRBV3-2 | few | TGTGCCAGCACCCCCGGGGAAAAACTGTTTTTT | CASTPGEKLFF
15 | TRBJ2-2 | - | TRBV6-5 | - | TGTGCCAGCAGTCCGGGGGACAGACTGACCGGGGAGCTGTTTTTT | CASSPGDRLTGELFF
18 | TRBJ1-5 | TRBD1 | TRBV7-3 | - | TGTGCCAGCAGCTTCCGAACCAACAGGGGGCTAAGCAATCAGCCCCAGCATTTT | CASSFRTNRGLSNQPQHF
14 | TRBJ2-7 | TRBD1 | TRBV5-1 | - | TGCGCCAGCAGCTTGGGACAGGGGGGCTACGAGCAGTACTTC | CASSLGQGGYEQYF
13 | TRBJ1-1 | - | TRBV12-3/TRBV12-4 | - | TGTGCCAGCAGAAGTACAGGGAACACTGAAGCTTTCTTT | CASRSTGNTEAFF
14 | TRBJ1-4 | TRBD1 | TRBV27 | - | TGTGCCAGCAGCTCAGGGGGAGTAGGCGAAAAACTGTTTTTT | CASSSGGVGEKLFF
12 | TRBJ2-7 | TRBD1 | TRBV18 | - | TGTGCCAGCTCACCTGGGACAGTAGAGCAGTACTTC | CASSPGTVEQYF
12 | TRBJ1-2 | - | TRBV2 | - | TGTGCCAGCAGGGCAGGGGCGGCTGGCTACACCTTC | CASRAGAAGYTF
17 | TRBJ2-7 | TRBD2 | TRBV3-1/TRBV3-2 | - | TGTGCCAGCAGCCAAGACCCTAGCGGGAGGTCTACCTACGAGCAGTACTTC | CASSQDPSGRSTYEQYF
14 | TRBJ2-7 | TRBD1 | TRBV24-1 | - | TGTGCCACCAGTGAGTTAGGGACAGGGGGCATAAGGAACTTC | CATSELGTGGIRNF
14 | TRBJ1-1 | - | TRBV5-1 | - | TGCGCCAGCAGCTTCTTCAACGAGGACACTGAAGCTTTCTTT | CASSFFNEDTEAFF
15 | TRBJ2-7 | - | TRBV9 | - | TGTGCCAGCAGCCCCGGGGTTTTGGCTAGCCACGAGCAGTACTTC | CASSPGVLASHEQYF
15 | TRBJ2-7 | - | TRBV7-2 | - | TGTGCCAGCAGCTTAGGGGGGGACGGCTACTACGAGCAGTACTTC | CASSLGGDGYYEQYF
14 | TRBJ2-7 | TRBD1 | TRBV7-2 | - | TGTGCCAGCAGCCGGGACAGACAACGCTACGAGCAGTACTTC | CASSRDRQRYEQYF
15 | TRBJ2-6 | - | TRBV5-1 | - | TGCGCCAGCAGCTTGGACGGCTCTGGGGCCAACGTCCTGACTTTC | CASSLDGSGANVLTF
15 | TRBJ2-7 | - | TRBV3-1/TRBV3-2 | - | TGTGCCAGCAGCCTGGGTGGGGGAGGAAACTACGAGCAGTACTTC | CASSLGGGGNYEQYF
15 | TRBJ2-2 | TRBD1 | TRBV9 | - | TGTGCCAGCAGCGTAGGACAGGGGTCGACCGGGGAGCTGTTTTTT | CASSVGQGSTGELFF
14 | TRBJ1-1 | - | TRBV10-3 | - | TGTGCCATCAGCCCAGCAGCAGACTACACTGAAGCTTTCTTT | CAISPAADYTEAFF
14 | TRBJ2-2 | - | TRBV4-3 | few | TGCGCCAGCAGCCCAGCGGGACAGGCCGGGGAGCTGTTTTTT | CASSPAGQAGELFF
16 | TRBJ1-2 | TRBD1 | TRBV24-1 | - | TGTGCCACCAGTGAGGAAGGAGGACAGGGAGGGTATGGCTACACCTTC | CATSEEGGQGGYGYTF
15 | TRBJ1-3 | - | TRBV4-2 | - | TGTGCCAGCAGCCATGGGGGGGTCTCTGGAAACACCATATATTTT | CASSHGGVSGNTIYF
15 | TRBJ1-4 | - | TRBV10-3 | few | TGTGCCATCAGTGAGTCCAACAGTTTTAATGAAAAACTGTTTTTT | CAISESNSFNEKLFF
13 | TRBJ1-5 | - | TRBV2 | - | TGTGCCAGCAGGATACAGAGCAATCAGCCCCAGCATTTT | CASRIQSNQPQHF
14 | TRBJ2-5 | TRBD2 | TRBV9 | - | TGTGCCAGCAGCGTCGGTGGTAGCGGGGAGACCCAGTACTTC | CASSVGGSGETQYF
14 | TRBJ2-7 | TRBD2 | TRBV27 | - | TGTGCCAGCAGTCGACTAGCGGGGATCTACGAGCAGTACTTC | CASSRLAGIYEQYF
18 | TRBJ2-5 | TRBD2 | TRBV5-4 | - | TGTGCCAGCAGCTTTCCCCGTTGGGCGGGAGGTATCGAAGAGACCCAGTACTTC | CASSFPRWAGGIEETQYF
15 | TRBJ1-2 | - | TRBV7-2 | - | TGTGCCAGCAGCTTAGCGGGAGGGGCTAACTATGGCTACACCTTC | CASSLAGGANYGYTF
13 | TRBJ1-1 | TRBD1 | TRBV3-1/TRBV3-2 | - | TGTGCCAGCAGCCAGCCGGGACAGGCTGAAGCTTTCTTT | CASSQPGQAEAFF
17 | TRBJ1-2 | TRBD1 | TRBV28 | - | TGTGCCAGCAGCTTAAAGGTCAACAGGGGGCTTGACTATGGCTACACCTTC | CASSLKVNRGLDYGYTF
13 | TRBJ1-1 | TRBD1 | TRBV12-3/TRBV12-4 | - | TGTGCCAGCAGCAAGACAGGGGTCACTGAAGCTTTCTTT | CASSKTGVTEAFF
16 | TRBJ2-3 | TRBD2 | TRBV9 | - | TGTGCCAGCAGCGTAGTTCCTAGCGGGGTGACAGATACGCAGTATTTT | CASSVVPSGVTDTQYF
17 | TRBJ1-5 | - | TRBV4-1 | - | TGCGCCAGCAGCCAAGTGGGGGCGGGGGATGGCAATCAGCCCCAGCATTTT | CASSQVGAGDGNQPQHF
17 | TRBJ1-6 | - | TRBV14 | - | TGTGCCAGCAGCCAAGATACAGGGATTAGGGGAAATTCACCCCTCCACTTT | CASSQDTGIRGNSPLHF
13 | TRBJ2-7 | - | TRBV29-1 | once | TGCAGCGTTGAAGGGGGCAGACTCTACGAGCAGTACTTC | CSVEGGRLYEQYF
16 | TRBJ1-1 | TRBD1 | TRBV6-2/TRBV6-3 | - | TGTGCCAGCAGCCTGACAGGGGGAGTGCGGGTCACTGAAGCTTTCTTT | CASSLTGGVRVTEAFF
15 | TRBJ1-6 | TRBD1 | TRBV4-2 | once | TGTGCCAGCAGCCACGGACAGGGGGCTAATTCACCCCTCCACTTT | CASSHGQGANSPLHF
14 | TRBJ1-5 | TRBD1 | TRBV5-6 | - | TGTGCCAGCAGCCTCGGACAGGGAGGTCAGCCCCAGCATTTT | CASSLGQGGQPQHF
15 | TRBJ2-2 | - | TRBV5-1 | - | TGCGCCAGCAGCAGGACAGCCGCGACCACCGGGGAGCTGTTTTTT | CASSRTAATTGELFF
16 | TRBJ1-4 | TRBD1 | TRBV14 | - | TGTGCCAGCAGCCCGGGACAGAAAACAACTAATGAAAAACTGTTTTTT | CASSPGQKTTNEKLFF